A single sample is the source of the 29 T cell receptor beta chains below, sequenced in a study of T cells in Graves' hyperthyroidism and ophthalmopathy (dated by TCRdb to between 2018 and 2021). Receptor libraries were prepared by multiplex PCR. Sequencing relied on an Illumina HiSeq 2000. The TCR beta CDR3 regions were amplified from the RNA transcripts. The first round of RT-PCR for the TCR CDR3 was performed with the HTBI primer set and the Qiagen OneStep RT-PCR kit. The raw public data were reprocessed by TCRdb itself: fastp quality trimming at Q25, MiXCR clonotype calling, in-frame beta chains only. Here each entry gathers all rows of one CDR3 protein and keeps the most common genes and DNA. This sample comprises approximately 400,000 distinct CDR3 sequences, 11% to 15% of them detected only once. The ten top clones hold 25% to 30% of the sample. The sequencing input was blood. All receptors derive from a middle-aged man with Graves' ophthalmopathy.

Here the CDR3 reads CASSELRDTRTQYF. The CDR3 DNA follows: TGCGCCAGCAGTGAGTTGCGGGATACAAGGACCCAGTACTTC. This chain links TRBV10-2 with TRBJ2-5; D is possibly TRBD2 (6 bases). V was trimmed by 1 base and J by 7 bases, leaving 13 bases between them. The CDR3 is made up of 14 amino acids. Looked up from germline, CDR1 is WSHSY and CDR2 is SAAADI.

This clonotype has a count of ten or more. The V call is TRBV20-1, the J call TRBJ2-7; tentatively, D is TRBD2 (5 bases). Germline V gene data show CDR1 as DFQATT and CDR2 as SNEGSKA (reference sequence). V lost 1 base and J 6 bases, leaving 22 bases between the germline ends. The CDR3 loop spans 16 amino acids. CDR3 residues: CSARATSGRHLFEQYF. CDR3 DNA sequence: TGCAGTGCTAGAGCGACGAGCGGCCGACACCTGTTCGAGCAGTACTTC.

This clonotype has ten or more counts. This rearrangement joins TRBV7-8 to TRBJ1-4; no definite D call. The CDR3 has 14 residues. V lost 3 bases to trimming and J lost 8 bases, with 13 bases between them. In germline, CDR1 is SGHVS, CDR2 FQNEAQ. The CDR3 here is CASSFGFSAEKLFF. DNA of the CDR3: TGTGCCAGCAGCTTTGGTTTCAGCGCCGAAAAACTGTTTTTT.

In this sample, this clonotype turned up many times. The V call is TRBV3-1, the J call TRBJ2-7; 7 nucleotides match TRBD1. After removal of 3 bases from V and 0 bases from J, the junction contained 5 bases not matched to a gene. CDR1 LGHDT and CDR2 YNNKEL come from the germline V gene (reference sequence). The CDR3 loop spans 15 amino acids. The CDR3 nucleotides read TGTGCCAGCAGCCAGTCCGACAGGGCCTCCTACGAGCAGTACTTC. Translated, it gives CASSQSDRASYEQYF.

This clonotype was found many times. The chain couples TRBV9 to TRBJ2-3; maybe TRBD1 (6 bases). This CDR3 spans 16 amino acids. Trimming stripped 4 bases from V and 0 bases from J, with 15 bases between. Germline V gene data show CDR1 as SGDLS and CDR2 as YYNGEE. The CDR3 DNA is TGTGCCAGCAGCCCCTCAGGGGTCACTAGCACAGATACGCAGTATTTT. It specifies CASSPSGVTSTDTQYF.

This clonotype came up many times. The V call is TRBV7-2, the J call TRBJ2-1; the D gene is possibly TRBD2 (6 bases). V lost 5 bases and J lost 3, with 11 bases in between. Germline V gene sequence: CDR1 SGHTA, CDR2 FQGNSA. The CDR3 is 14 amino acids. The CDR3: CASSPRTIYNEQFF. CDR3 bases: TGTGCCAGCAGCCCACGGACTATCTACAATGAGCAGTTCTTC.

J is TRBJ2-7 and V is TRBV9, with 8 bases aligning to TRBD1. The CDR3 totals 14 residues. Germline CDR1 SGDLS, CDR2 YYNGEE. V was pared by 0 bases and J by 3 bases, with 2 bases of the junction left unmatched. This CDR3 reads CASSVETGVYEQYF. CDR3 in DNA: TGTGCCAGCAGCGTAGAGACAGGGGTCTACGAGCAGTACTTC.

This clonotype was detected ten times or more. The chain joins TRBV3-1 to TRBJ2-7; 10 bases line up with TRBD2. The CDR3 extends over 15 amino acids. CDR1 is LGHDT, CDR2 YNNKEL, per germline (reference sequence). Trimming cost V 0 bases and J 5 bases; bases outside gene matches: 4. The CDR3 DNA is TGTGCCAGCAGCCAAGAGGGACTAGCGTCGCACGAGCAGTACTTC. Translated: CASSQEGLASHEQYF.

The sample holds many counts of this clonotype. The chain recombines TRBV3-1 with TRBJ2-1, with 11 bases fitting TRBD2. This CDR3 spans 19 amino acids. V shed 1 base, J shed 5 bases, and the junction held 13 bases outside the gene matches. Germline values: CDR1 LGHDT, CDR2 YNNKEL (reference sequence). In nucleotides, the CDR3 is TGTGCCAGCAGCCAAGGTTTGAGTAGCGGGAGGGCCAAGGACAATGAGCAGTTCTTC. Translation: CASSQGLSSGRAKDNEQFF.

The rearrangement joins TRBV24-1 to TRBJ2-1; D is possibly TRBD1 (6 bases). This CDR3 has 14 amino acids. Trimming removed 4 bases from V and 9 bases from J, with 15 bases in between. The V gene's germline CDR1 is KGHDR and CDR2 SFDVKD. The CDR3 loop reads CATSDTPGQPEQFF. Written as DNA, the CDR3 is TGTGCCACCAGTGACACCCCCGGACAGCCTGAGCAGTTCTTC.

This clonotype was counted at least ten times. This chain joins TRBV20-1 and TRBJ2-3, with 9 bases identical to TRBD2. Looked up from germline, CDR1 is DFQATT and CDR2 is SNEGSKA (reference sequence). CDR3 length equals 16 residues. The V and J ends lost 5 bases and 2 bases, in that order; junction bases with no gene match: 11. The CDR3 spells CSAAGLLAGPTDTQYF. The CDR3 DNA reads TGCAGTGCTGCCGGACTCCTAGCGGGACCCACAGATACGCAGTATTTT.

Worth noting for this clonotype: A junction boundary mismatches the germline segment, possibly from a read error. The rearrangement joins TRBV4-1 to TRBJ1-4; 10 bases match TRBD1. The germline gives CDR1 MGHRA, CDR2 YSYEKL. This CDR3 is built from 17 residues. CDR3 nucleotide sequence: TGCGCCAGCAGCCAAACCGGGACAGGGGTAACTAATCAAAAACTGTTTTTT. As protein: CASSQTGTGVTNQKLFF.

This clonotype was seen many times. V and J are TRBV18 and TRBJ1-4; no firm D call. The germline V gene has CDR1 KGHSH and CDR2 LQKENI. V lost 4 bases and J 0 bases, leaving 12 bases between the germline ends. The CDR3 runs to 16 residues. DNA of the CDR3: TGTGCCAGCTCACGGTCGCGACCAGCAACTAATGAAAAACTGTTTTTT. Translation gives CASSRSRPATNEKLFF. Full variable domain (rest looked up from reference TRBV18 and TRBJ1-4): NAGVMQNPRHLVRRRGQEARLRCSPMKGHSHVYWYRQLPEEGLKFMVYLQKENIIDESGMPKERFSAEFPKEGPSILRIQQVVRGDSAAYFCASSRSRPATNEKLFFGSGTQLSVL.

The table lists this clonotype with a few counts. The chain carries TRBV28 and TRBJ2-4; 7 bases map to TRBD1. The CDR3 runs to 16 residues. Unmatched junction bases numbered 11, after V lost 5 bases and J lost 4 bases. Germline-derived CDR1 and CDR2 are MDHEN and SYDVKM. CDR3 protein: CASSTAAGGFKNIQYF. The CDR3 region has the DNA TGTGCCAGCAGTACCGCGGCAGGGGGTTTTAAAAACATTCAGTACTTC.

With regard to this clonotype: One base away lies a much larger clone, so this may be a sequencing read error. In nucleotides, the CDR3 is TGTGCCAGCAGTACTAGCTGGTTCTACAATGAGCAGTTCTTC. Translating gives CASSTSWFYNEQFF. This chain uses TRBV6-1 with TRBJ2-1, with D possibly TRBD2 on 6 matching bases. Germline lookup yields CDR1 MNHNS and CDR2 SASEGT. V gave up 5 bases and J gave up 3 bases, with 11 bases separating them. The CDR3 contains 14 residues.

V and J are TRBV5-1 and TRBJ2-3; 14 nucleotides match TRBD2. Trimming removed 3 bases from V and 2 bases from J; junction bases left unmatched: 2. The CDR3 is 16 residues long. Germline V gene lookup returns CDR1 SGHRS and CDR2 YFSETQ. The CDR3 is CASSSTSGRATDTQYF. The CDR3, as DNA: TGCGCCAGCAGCTCGACTAGCGGGAGGGCCACAGATACGCAGTATTTT.

The rearrangement joins TRBV10-3 to TRBJ1-5; 11 positions agree with TRBD1. CDR3 size: 15 residues. The V gene end was trimmed by 6 bases and the J gene end by 7 bases; junction bases not matched to a gene: 8. The germline V gene encodes CDR1 ENHRY and CDR2 SYGVKD. The CDR3 here is CAISEGQGAQQPQHF. DNA for the CDR3: TGTGCCATCAGCGAAGGACAGGGGGCCCAGCAGCCCCAGCATTTT.

Ten or more counts support this clonotype. The J gene is TRBJ2-7, the V gene TRBV2; D ambiguous. V was pared by 3 bases and J by 1 base, with 19 bases between. The CDR3 contains 17 residues. Germline V CDR1 and CDR2: SNHLY, FYNNEI. This CDR3 is CASSDLRAHPGSYEQYF. CDR3 nucleotides: TGTGCCAGCAGTGATCTCCGGGCCCATCCTGGATCCTACGAGCAGTACTTC.

In its sample, this clonotype was seen many times. This chain uses TRBV28 with TRBJ1-2; a weak D match, TRBD1 (6 bases). V lost 5 bases and J 2 bases, leaving 15 bases between the germline ends. Germline V lookup: CDR1 MDHEN, CDR2 SYDVKM. This CDR3 contains 15 residues. This chain's CDR3 is CASSPLRQGNYGYTF. DNA of the CDR3: TGTGCCAGCAGTCCCCTCCGTCAGGGGAACTATGGCTACACCTTC.

This clonotype has ten or more counts. Here the CDR3 reads CATSGERGQTQYF. The CDR3 DNA sequence: TGTGCCACCAGTGGGGAGAGGGGGCAAACGCAGTATTTT. This chain connects TRBV24-1 to TRBJ2-3, with 7 nucleotides matching TRBD1. The CDR3 runs to 13 residues. With 5 bases clipped from V and 9 bases from J, the junction kept 7 bases outside the gene matches. Germline V gene sequence: CDR1 KGHDR, CDR2 SFDVKD.

This clonotype was counted ten times or more. This chain connects TRBV5-1 to TRBJ1-2; 7 positions agree with TRBD1. From germline, CDR1 is SGHRS and CDR2 YFSETQ. Losses at the gene ends were 4 bases for V and 2 bases for J; bases not matched to a gene: 17. The CDR3 has 18 amino acids. The CDR3 nucleotides read TGCGCCAGCAGCGGTCGGGACAGAACCTTCTTTAAGAACTATGGCTACACCTTC. This encodes CASSGRDRTFFKNYGYTF.

The sample holds a few counts of this clonotype. The V gene is TRBV29-1, the J gene TRBJ2-7, with 8 bases that match TRBD1. The CDR3 is 12 amino acids. Germline V lookup: CDR1 SQVTM, CDR2 ANQGSEA. With 7 bases clipped from V and 3 bases from J, the junction kept 5 bases outside the gene matches. The CDR3 coding sequence is TGCAGCGCCGGGGACAGGTACTACGAGCAGTACTTC. Translating gives CSAGDRYYEQYF.

V is TRBV19 and J is TRBJ1-3, with D hard to call. Between the trimmed V and J ends, which lost 5 bases and 0 bases, there was a span of 8 bases. The germline V gene encodes CDR1 LNHDA and CDR2 SQIVND (reference sequence). This CDR3 comprises 14 residues. CDR3 protein: CASSPLSSGNTIYF. The CDR3 DNA is TGTGCCAGTAGTCCTCTGAGCTCTGGAAACACCATATATTTT.

This clonotype was counted many times. The V gene is TRBV20-1, the J gene TRBJ1-1; D is uncertain. This CDR3 spans 13 amino acids. Germline V gene sequence: CDR1 DFQATT, CDR2 SNEGSKA (reference sequence). CDR3 coding DNA: TGCAGCGTACTGGGCAGCCCAAACACTGAAGCTTTCTTT. Protein: CSVLGSPNTEAFF.

V gene TRBV6-1 combines with J gene TRBJ2-2; D gene unclear. Germline V gene sequence: CDR1 MNHNS, CDR2 SASEGT. The CDR3 spans 12 residues. V was cut by 4 bases and J by 9 bases, with 9 bases left in between. This chain's CDR3 is CASSANARELFF. CDR3 nucleotide sequence: TGTGCCAGCAGTGCCAACGCGAGGGAGCTGTTTTTT.

This clonotype was seen more than once but under ten times. The chain carries TRBV5-4 and TRBJ1-1; D is ambiguous. The CDR3 consists of 15 residues. Trimming pared 0 bases from V and 0 bases from J, leaving 9 bases between. Germline lookup yields CDR1 SGHNT and CDR2 YYREEE (reference sequence). In DNA, the CDR3 is TGTGCCAGCAGCTTGGTGGGCAGAGTGAACACTGAAGCTTTCTTT. As protein: CASSLVGRVNTEAFF.

This clonotype showed up just a few times. This chain joins TRBV15 and TRBJ2-1, with 13 bases identical to TRBD2. The ends lost 4 bases at V and 7 bases at J; junction bases unmatched: 1. The CDR3 is made up of 14 amino acids. CDR1 is LNHNV and CDR2 is YYDKDF in the germline V gene (reference sequence). CDR3 nucleotide sequence: TGTGCCACCAGCACGGGACTAGCGGGGAATGAGCAGTTCTTC. This encodes CATSTGLAGNEQFF.

The rearrangement uses TRBV6-5 and TRBJ2-5; possibly TRBD1 or TRBD2 for D (5 bases each). Trimming stripped 2 bases from V and 2 bases from J, with 9 bases between. The CDR3 totals 14 residues. Germline CDR1 and CDR2: MNHEY and SVGAGI. The CDR3: CASSYPWGQETQYF. The CDR3 bases are TGTGCCAGCAGTTACCCGTGGGGGCAAGAGACCCAGTACTTC.

This clonotype occurred many times. The rearrangement links TRBV5-1 to TRBJ2-1, with unresolved D. The CDR3 sequence is 13 residues long. Per germline, CDR1 SGHRS and CDR2 YFSETQ. V was cut by 4 bases and J by 7 bases, with 12 bases left in between. CDR3: CASSAGPRNEQFF. The CDR3 nucleotides read TGCGCCAGCAGCGCTGGACCTCGTAATGAGCAGTTCTTC.